This TCR beta chain was sequenced for a study of T-cell reconstitution after alpha-beta-depleted transplantation in children. Study-wide results and limits: It was surviving recipient T cells and thymic progenitors that gave some patients high TCRbeta diversity at day 60. Several hundred expanded graft clones reportedly gave rise to the alpha-beta T cells present about two months after transplant. T-cell numbers and diversity one year post-transplant derived largely from freshly generated T cells.

V was shortened by 6 bases and J by 2 bases, with 14 bases between the two germline ends. The CDR3 has 14 residues. Preparation of the TCRbeta library involved a method that used unique molecular identifiers. MiXCR, applied by TCRdb to the PCR reads, yields one record per CDR3 protein. The profile shows under 750,000 distinct CDR3 sequences, about 23% of them singletons. Remarks on this clonotype: The antigen remains undetermined.

The sequence was obtained from a boy younger than two who had a stem cell transplant for acute myeloid leukemia, so the T cells may come from the graft donor. This sample comprised PBMCs, mostly from graft donor cells, obtained 360 days after TCRalphabeta/CD19-depleted stem cell transplant. The chain combines TRBV12-3 or TRBV12-4 with TRBJ2-7; maybe TRBD1 (6 bases). The CDR3 DNA is TGTGCCAGCAGCCTCGCGGACAGAACCTACGAGCAGTACGTC. Translating it yields CASSLADRTYEQYV.